The rows below give T cell receptor beta chains drawn from one sample of a study of T cell responses to AZD1222 COVID-19 vaccine. Here immunoSEQ multiplex PCR was the method, and the copy in TCRdb shows in-frame clones only, minus some. Found here are around 72,000 clones, around 86% of them singletons; the top ten hold nearly 25%. Sequencing was performed on peripheral blood, taken on day 0 of AZD1222 vaccination. The receptor source for this set is an adult in good health. Both conserved end residues are part of each CDR3. The D gene is left open where the match is weak. Not every row has a clone size; where given, it reads once, few, many or a size class.

d_gene	v_gene	j_gene	abundance	CDR3aa	CDR3nt
TRBD2	TRBV5-5	TRBJ2-7	-	CASSTRLAGSLYEQYF	TGTGCCAGCAGCACAAGACTAGCGGGGTCTCTCTACGAGCAGTACTTC
-	TRBV2	TRBJ2-7	-	CASSVRQVFYEQYF	TGTGCCAGCAGTGTCCGGCAGGTTTTCTACGAGCAGTACTTC
-	TRBV11-3	TRBJ1-1	-	CASSLAASEAFF	TGTGCCAGCAGCTTAGCTGCGTCTGAAGCTTTCTTT
-	TRBV5-6	TRBJ1-1	-	CASSFGSVSTEAFF	TGTGCCAGCAGCTTTGGCAGCGTGAGCACTGAAGCTTTCTTT
-	TRBV30	TRBJ1-4	-	CAWMTSTNEKLFF	TGTGCCTGGATGACCTCAACTAATGAAAAACTGTTTTTT
-	TRBV10-3	TRBJ2-3	few	CASKQGTSTDTQYF	TGTGCCAGCAAACAGGGGACTAGCACAGATACGCAGTATTTT
-	TRBV5-4	TRBJ2-3	-	CASSPISTDTQYF	TGTGCCAGCAGCCCCATTAGCACAGATACGCAGTATTTT
-	TRBV30	TRBJ1-6	-	CAWSVHGGESPLHF	TGTGCCTGGAGTGTACACGGGGGAGAATCACCCCTCCACTTT
-	TRBV3-1/TRBV3-2	TRBJ1-4	once	CASSGPYEKLFF	TGTGCCAGCAGCGGACCCTACGAAAAACTGTTTTTT
-	TRBV19	TRBJ1-6	-	CASSAGYSPLHF	TGTGCCAGTAGCGCAGGTTATTCACCCCTCCACTTT
TRBD1	TRBV7-6	TRBJ2-2	-	CASSLGGQGKTGELFF	TGTGCCAGCAGCTTAGGGGGACAGGGTAAAACCGGGGAGCTGTTTTTT
-	TRBV24-1	TRBJ1-2	-	CATSDPDGNYGYTF	TGTGCCACCAGTGATCCGGACGGGAACTATGGCTACACCTTC
-	TRBV5-1	TRBJ1-2	-	CASRRTEITYGYTF	TGCGCCAGCAGACGGACAGAGATTACCTATGGCTACACCTTC